This T cell receptor beta chain appears in the sequencing data of a study of blood T cell repertoires in COVID-19. Here immunoSEQ multiplex PCR was the method, and the copy in TCRdb shows in-frame clones only, minus some. The sample holds some 130,000 clones, 70% to 85% seen once. The germline V and J ends were trimmed by 6 bases and 4 bases, with 13 bases remaining between them. The CDR3 length is 13 residues. Germline CDR1 and CDR2: MNHEY and SVGAGI. This receptor was obtained from a man in his sixties who had recovered from COVID-19. Sample: peripheral blood. This chain uses TRBV6-5 with TRBJ2-7; D is unresolved. The CDR3 spells CASSPAGYYEQYF. In nucleotides, the CDR3 is TGTGCCAGCAGCCCGGCCGGGTATTACGAGCAGTACTTC.